This is a list of T cell receptor beta chains from one sample in a study of CD8 T cells in Susac syndrome. TCRdb used MiXCR to reprocess the immunoSEQ multiplex PCR reads, holding one entry per CDR3 protein. The data show hundreds of thousands of distinct CDR3 sequences, with roughly 90% seen just once and around 0.18% held by the top ten. Material for sequencing was CD8+ T cells from PBMCs. These receptors were collected from a human donor with multiple sclerosis. The CDR3 runs from the conserved cysteine through the conserved F or W. A D gene is named only where the DNA matches it firmly. Size is omitted from some rows. Given values are once, few, many or a class for expanded clones.

j_call | cdr3_length | d_call | v_call | clone_size | cdr3_aa | cdr3_nt
TRBJ2-3 | 12 | NA | TRBV2 | NA | CASTARTDTQYF | TGTGCCAGCACCGCACGCACAGATACGCAGTATTTT
TRBJ2-1 | 14 | TRBD2 | TRBV2 | NA | CASLAGGPVGEQFF | TGTGCCAGCTTAGCGGGGGGGCCCGTCGGTGAGCAGTTCTTC
TRBJ2-2 | 15 | NA | TRBV6-2/TRBV6-3 | NA | CASSYSGPNAGELFF | TGTGCCAGCAGTTACTCCGGCCCGAACGCCGGGGAGCTGTTTTTT
TRBJ2-2 | 15 | TRBD2 | TRBV12-3/TRBV12-4 | NA | CASSTPGLGPGELFF | TGTGCCAGCAGCACACCGGGACTAGGTCCCGGGGAGCTGTTTTTT
TRBJ2-7 | 15 | NA | TRBV6-5 | NA | CASSYGAPMGNEQYF | TGTGCCAGCAGTTATGGGGCTCCCATGGGGAACGAGCAGTACTTC
TRBJ2-1 | 11 | NA | TRBV25-1 | NA | CASSGEAPQFF | TGTGCCAGCAGTGGGGAGGCCCCGCAGTTCTTC
TRBJ1-1 | 13 | NA | TRBV6-6 | NA | CASSQRGNTEAFF | TGTGCCAGCAGTCAGAGGGGGAACACTGAAGCTTTCTTT
TRBJ2-7 | 13 | TRBD1 | TRBV28 | NA | CASVAGGSYEQYF | TGTGCCAGCGTGGCAGGGGGATCATACGAGCAGTACTTC
TRBJ2-2 | 13 | NA | TRBV5-6 | NA | CASSLWTRGELFF | TGTGCCAGCAGCCTCTGGACCCGCGGGGAGCTGTTTTTT
TRBJ2-7 | 13 | TRBD1 | TRBV27 | NA | CASSPGTVYEQYF | TGTGCCAGCAGTCCCGGGACAGTCTACGAGCAGTACTTC
TRBJ2-7 | 13 | NA | TRBV19 | NA | CASSFSGAGEQYF | TGTGCCAGTAGTTTCTCGGGGGCAGGCGAGCAGTACTTC
TRBJ2-1 | 11 | NA | TRBV29-1 | NA | CSVALATEQFF | TGCAGCGTCGCTCTAGCGACTGAGCAGTTCTTC
TRBJ2-1 | 14 | NA | TRBV5-4 | once | CASSHLGDYNEQFF | TGTGCCAGCAGCCACCTTGGGGACTACAATGAGCAGTTCTTC
TRBJ1-2 | 15 | NA | TRBV27 | NA | CASSFDPEPYYGYTF | TGTGCCAGCAGTTTCGACCCGGAGCCCTATTATGGCTACACCTTC
TRBJ2-5 | 14 | TRBD2 | TRBV30 | NA | CAWIASGEEETQYF | TGTGCCTGGATTGCTAGCGGGGAGGAAGAGACCCAGTACTTC
TRBJ2-7 | 13 | TRBD2 | TRBV6-2/TRBV6-3 | NA | CASSESPGTRSDF | TGTGCCAGCAGTGAGTCTCCCGGGACTAGGTCCGACTTC
TRBJ1-1 | 14 | NA | TRBV2 | NA | CASTQGLSLAEAFF | TGTGCCAGCACGCAAGGTCTGAGTTTAGCTGAAGCTTTCTTT
TRBJ2-1 | 16 | NA | TRBV12-3/TRBV12-4 | few | CASSLDSSPSYNEQFF | TGTGCCAGCAGTTTAGATTCTTCCCCCTCCTACAATGAGCAGTTCTTC
TRBJ2-3 | 13 | NA | TRBV20-1 | NA | CSARELHPDTQYF | TGCAGTGCTAGAGAATTGCATCCAGATACGCAGTATTTT
TRBJ2-3 | 17 | TRBD2 | TRBV6-2/TRBV6-3 | NA | CASSYYASGSRRDTQYF | TGTGCCAGCAGTTACTATGCTAGCGGGAGTCGGCGAGATACGCAGTATTTT
TRBJ2-1 | 16 | TRBD1 | TRBV7-8 | NA | CASSLAGQGSYNEQFF | TGTGCCAGCAGCTTGGCCGGACAGGGATCCTACAATGAGCAGTTCTTC
TRBJ2-1 | 15 | TRBD2 | TRBV6-6 | NA | CATALRAGVLYEQFF | TGTGCCACTGCCCTACGCGCGGGAGTTTTGTATGAGCAGTTCTTC
TRBJ2-5 | 13 | NA | TRBV4-3 | NA | CASSQAAGETQYF | TGCGCCAGCAGCCAAGCCGCGGGGGAGACCCAGTACTTC
TRBJ2-7 | 14 | NA | TRBV6-5 | NA | CASSYGSGEYEQYF | TGTGCCAGCAGTTACGGTTCCGGGGAATACGAGCAGTACTTC
TRBJ2-1 | 16 | NA | TRBV4-3 | NA | CASSQGSRPQGDEQFF | TGCGCCAGCAGCCAAGGTTCACGCCCGCAAGGGGATGAGCAGTTCTTC
TRBJ2-3 | 17 | TRBD2 | TRBV7-8 | NA | CASSPLRGSYGTDTQYF | TGTGCCAGCAGCCCCTTACGCGGGAGTTACGGCACAGATACGCAGTATTTT
TRBJ2-1 | 13 | NA | TRBV19 | NA | CASKVGQFAEQFF | TGTGCCAGTAAGGTTGGCCAGTTTGCTGAGCAGTTCTTC
TRBJ1-2 | 16 | NA | TRBV4-1 | NA | CASSQPTRQTLEGYTF | TGCGCCAGCAGCCAGCCGACACGACAGACCTTAGAGGGCTACACCTTC
TRBJ2-7 | 13 | TRBD2 | TRBV6-2/TRBV6-3 | NA | CASTPAGDYEQYF | TGTGCCAGCACCCCAGCGGGGGACTACGAGCAGTACTTC
TRBJ2-1 | 13 | NA | TRBV30 | NA | CAWSVLGHNEQFF | TGTGCCTGGAGTGTTCTAGGCCACAATGAGCAGTTCTTC
TRBJ1-2 | 17 | NA | TRBV6-5 | NA | CASSYSTLSPGLSPHTF | TGTGCCAGCAGTTACTCAACCCTAAGCCCGGGCCTCAGCCCCCACACCTTC
TRBJ2-1 | 14 | NA | TRBV5-6 | NA | CASSLHRDYNEQFF | TGTGCCAGCAGCTTACACAGGGACTACAATGAGCAGTTCTTC
TRBJ2-5 | 13 | NA | TRBV10-3 | NA | CAISADYQETQYF | TGTGCCATCAGTGCTGACTACCAAGAGACCCAGTACTTC
TRBJ1-5 | 15 | NA | TRBV30 | NA | CAWSVRGGGNQPQHF | TGTGCCTGGAGTGTACGGGGAGGGGGCAATCAGCCCCAGCATTTT
TRBJ2-7 | 17 | NA | TRBV6-2/TRBV6-3 | NA | CASSYSLRAGKPHEQYF | TGTGCCAGCAGTTACTCGCTTCGGGCAGGGAAGCCCCACGAGCAGTACTTC
TRBJ2-3 | 17 | TRBD1 | TRBV12-3/TRBV12-4 | NA | CASSPPVGGLSTDTQYF | TGTGCCAGCAGTCCCCCTGTAGGGGGCCTTAGCACAGATACGCAGTATTTT
TRBJ1-2 | 13 | NA | TRBV19 | NA | CASSIIGDDGYTF | TGTGCCAGTAGTATTATAGGGGATGATGGCTACACCTTC
TRBJ2-1 | 16 | TRBD2 | TRBV27 | NA | CASSLVLAGTYNEQFF | TGTGCCAGCAGTTTGGTACTAGCGGGGACTTACAATGAGCAGTTCTTC